This TCR beta chain was obtained from a study of T cells after yellow fever vaccination. This clonotype occurred many times. TCRdb independently ran MiXCR on the 5' RACE reads; one entry per CDR3 protein. The sample comprises approximately 160,000 distinct CDR3 sequences, approximately 6.2% of which are singletons, and just under 3% rests with the top ten. The CDR3 has 13 amino acids. V dropped 6 bases and J dropped 6 bases, with 15 bases sitting between them. Per the germline V gene, CDR1 is SQVTM and CDR2 is ANQGSEA. The chain recombines TRBV29-1 with TRBJ2-1; possibly TRBD2 for D (6 bases). Sequencing used CD4+ T cells sorted from PBMCs, obtained on the day of the first yellow fever vaccination. The sequence was obtained from a man in his late teens or twenties who received the YFV17D yellow fever vaccine. CDR3 bases: TGCAGCGTGTCGCGACTAGAGGTCAATGAGCAGTTCTTC. Protein: CSVSRLEVNEQFF.